One and the same sample provided the 21 T cell receptor beta chains below, sequenced in a study of blood T cells in healthy people across ages. It was with a sample-barcoded 5' primer and a J-beta primer mix that a second PCR of about 6 to 12 cycles was run. TCRdb re-derived calls from the 5' RACE reads in MiXCR, one entry per CDR3 protein. Seen here are some 710,000 distinct CDR3 sequences, less than 60% observed once, and the top ten hold 18%. Input material: blood. These receptors originate from an older man in good health.

V and J are TRBV4-2 and TRBJ2-7; D is unresolved. The length of the CDR3 is 15 residues. CDR1 LGHNA and CDR2 YNFKEQ come from the germline V gene. V was cut by 0 bases and J by 7 bases, with 16 bases left in between. DNA for the CDR3: TGTGCCAGCAGCCAAGATTCGACTCGACAAAATGAGCAGTACTTC. It encodes CASSQDSTRQNEQYF.

In its sample, this clonotype was seen a few times. The genes are TRBV27 and TRBJ2-5; tentative D call: TRBD1 (6 bases). V gave up 5 bases and J gave up 7 bases, with 23 bases separating them. The CDR3 has 16 amino acids. The V gene's germline CDR1 is MNHEY and CDR2 SMNVEV (reference sequence). The CDR3 DNA is TGTGCCAGCAGTCCTCGACAGGTGGGGGTGGGGTGGACCCAGTACTTC. This translates into CASSPRQVGVGWTQYF.

This clonotype was recorded at least ten times. The V call is TRBV7-2, the J call TRBJ2-7, with a weak D call TRBD1 (6 bases). This CDR3 spans 15 amino acids. The V end lost 1 base, the J end lost 3 bases, and 13 bases lay between the germline ends. Germline V gives CDR1 SGHTA, CDR2 FQGNSA. The chain's CDR3 is CASSLEGSGDYEQYF. The CDR3 bases are TGTGCCAGCAGCTTAGAAGGGTCAGGGGACTACGAGCAGTACTTC.

This chain uses TRBV20-1 with TRBJ2-1, with 13 bases that match TRBD2. From germline, CDR1 is DFQATT and CDR2 SNEGSKA (reference sequence). This CDR3 comprises 19 residues. J lost 0 bases, V lost 4 bases, and 12 bases had no gene match. The CDR3 nucleotides read TGCAGTGCTACCGAGTCCGGGACTAGCGGGATGAGCTCCTACAATGAGCAGTTCTTC. Translation gives CSATESGTSGMSSYNEQFF.

This chain links TRBV28 with TRBJ2-7; 9 bases align to TRBD2. Trimming took 6 bases from V and 2 from J; bases not matched to a gene: 8. The CDR3 spans 15 residues. The germline V gene has CDR1 MDHEN and CDR2 SYDVKM. Written as DNA, the CDR3 is TGTGCCAGCAGGTATAGCGGGGGAGGGGCCTACGAGCAGTACTTC. Protein sequence: CASRYSGGGAYEQYF.

The gene calls are TRBV7-2 and TRBJ2-5; weak D call: TRBD2 (6 bases). The CDR3 has 14 residues. Trimming cost V 3 bases and J 5 bases, with 13 bases left between them. Germline lookup yields CDR1 SGHTA and CDR2 FQGNSA. The CDR3 DNA sequence: TGTGCCAGCAGCTTCCAGGAGCGGGTCGAGACCCAGTACTTC. The encoded protein is CASSFQERVETQYF.

The gene calls are TRBV9 and TRBJ2-3; 13 nucleotides match TRBD2. CDR1 is SGDLS, CDR2 YYNGEE, per germline. There are 19 residues in the CDR3. The V and J ends lost 4 bases and 2 bases, in that order; junction bases with no gene match: 13. In nucleotides, the CDR3 is TGTGCCAGCAGCTTACAGGGACTAGCGGGACGTTCTAACACAGATACGCAGTATTTT. Encoded protein: CASSLQGLAGRSNTDTQYF.

This clonotype was seen ten or more times. This CDR3 reads CASSLGGVNYEQYF. For the CDR3, the DNA is TGTGCCAGCAGCTTAGGGGGCGTTAACTACGAGCAGTACTTC. The chain recombines TRBV7-2 with TRBJ2-7; possibly TRBD1 for D (5 bases). V lost 1 base and J lost 3, with 10 bases in between. The CDR3 loop spans 14 amino acids. Germline V lookup: CDR1 SGHTA, CDR2 FQGNSA.

This clonotype has more than one count but fewer than ten. The rearrangement joins TRBV27 to TRBJ1-6; 7 positions agree with TRBD1. This CDR3 contains 16 residues. V trimming: 6 bases; J trimming: 4 bases; junction bases outside the gene matches: 9. CDR1 is MNHEY, CDR2 SMNVEV, per germline (reference sequence). CDR3 protein: CASRLTGRDYNSPLHF. In DNA form, the CDR3 reads TGTGCCAGCAGGTTGACAGGGCGGGATTATAATTCACCCCTCCACTTT.

This chain uses TRBV9 with TRBJ1-2, with 8 bases matching TRBD1. CDR3 length equals 14 residues. V lost 4 bases and J lost 4; bases outside the gene matches: 6. Germline V gives CDR1 SGDLS, CDR2 YYNGEE. CDR3 loop: CASSQRGTGYGYTF. CDR3 nucleotide sequence: TGTGCCAGCAGCCAGAGAGGGACAGGCTATGGCTACACCTTC.

The gene calls are TRBV7-2 and TRBJ1-2; the D is unclear. Germline V gene sequence: CDR1 SGHTA, CDR2 FQGNSA. Trimming removed 6 bases from V and 4 bases from J, with 12 bases in between. The CDR3 covers 13 residues. Here the CDR3 reads CASSPARVYGYTF. CDR3 nucleotides: TGTGCCAGCAGTCCGGCAAGGGTCTATGGCTACACCTTC. The full variable domain, with the rest looked up from reference TRBV7-2 and TRBJ1-2, is GAGVSQSPSNKVTEKGKDVELRCDPISGHTALYWYRQSLGQGLEFLIYFQGNSAPDKSGLPSDRFSAERTGGSVSTLTIQRTQQEDSAVYLCASSPARVYGYTFGSGTRLTVV.

The table lists this clonotype with many counts. The gene calls are TRBV6-5 and TRBJ1-1; the match to TRBD1 covers 8 bases. Per the germline V gene, CDR1 is MNHEY and CDR2 is SVGAGI. CDR3 size: 14 residues. V was pared by 5 bases and J by 0 bases, with 2 bases of the junction left unmatched. CDR3 loop: CASSPGGLNTEAFF. The CDR3, as DNA: TGTGCCAGCAGTCCAGGGGGCCTGAACACTGAAGCTTTCTTT.

In this sample, this clonotype turned up many times. The rearrangement joins TRBV29-1 to TRBJ2-7, with 9 bases that match TRBD1. Trimming at V came to 4 bases and at J to 5 bases, leaving 15 bases not matched to a gene. Germline V gene sequence: CDR1 SQVTM, CDR2 ANQGSEA. This CDR3 has 16 amino acids. CDR3 protein: CSVGGTGKGTFNEQYF. For the CDR3, the DNA is TGCAGCGTTGGGGGGACAGGGAAGGGGACTTTCAACGAGCAGTACTTC.

The rearrangement uses TRBV11-3 and TRBJ2-6; no definite D call. The V end lost 5 bases, the J end lost 5 bases, and 10 bases lay between the germline ends. There are 14 residues in the CDR3. The germline gives CDR1 SGHNT, CDR2 YENEEA. The CDR3 reads CASSNSMWANVLTF. The CDR3 DNA reads TGTGCCAGCAGCAATTCAATGTGGGCCAACGTCCTGACTTTC.

This clonotype was detected only a few times. The CDR3 loop reads CASSLELAGITEAFF. The CDR3 coding sequence is TGTGCCAGCAGCTTAGAGTTGGCAGGGATCACTGAAGCTTTCTTT. The chain recombines TRBV7-8 with TRBJ1-1; D is perhaps TRBD1 (5 bases). The length of the CDR3 is 15 residues. Germline values: CDR1 SGHVS, CDR2 FQNEAQ. V shed 1 base and J shed 4 bases, with 13 bases lying between them.

This clonotype showed up just a few times. The chain joins TRBV6-5 to TRBJ1-2, with 11 nucleotides matching TRBD1. CDR3 length: 14 amino acids. J gave up 4 bases and V 4 bases, and 2 bases lay outside the gene matches. Looked up from germline, CDR1 is MNHEY and CDR2 is SVGAGI. The CDR3 DNA is TGTGCCAGCAGTTGGGACAGGGGGGGCTATGGCTACACCTTC. This codes for CASSWDRGGYGYTF.

This chain joins TRBV6-1 and TRBJ2-1; D perhaps matches TRBD2 (5 bases). The V and J ends lost 7 bases and 0 bases respectively, with 13 bases between them. Germline CDR1 reads MNHNS; CDR2 reads SASEGT. CDR3 length equals 15 residues. The CDR3: CASMSGYYSYNEQFF. CDR3 sequence (DNA): TGTGCCAGCATGAGCGGATACTACTCCTACAATGAGCAGTTCTTC.

The chain has TRBV13 and TRBJ2-3; maybe TRBD2 (5 bases). Trimming took off 6 bases at V and 5 bases at J, with 21 bases between the two ends. The CDR3 totals 16 residues. Germline V gives CDR1 PRHDT, CDR2 FYEKMQ (reference sequence). The CDR3 spells CASSFPRTGIQDTQYF. CDR3 in DNA: TGTGCCAGCAGTTTTCCCCGGACGGGGATCCAAGATACGCAGTATTTT.

This clonotype was seen only a few times. The V and J genes are TRBV2 and TRBJ2-7; D perhaps matches TRBD1 (6 bases). This CDR3 spans 14 amino acids. Looked up from germline, CDR1 is SNHLY and CDR2 is FYNNEI. V was shortened by 6 bases and J by 3 bases, with 15 bases between the two germline ends. CDR3 sequence reads: CASRTDTGYYEQYF. The CDR3 DNA follows: TGTGCCAGCAGGACCGATACAGGGTACTACGAGCAGTACTTC.

The gene calls are TRBV4-3 and TRBJ2-1; D possibly matches TRBD1 or TRBD2 (6 bases each). CDR3 length: 17 residues. V gave up 0 bases and J gave up 2 bases, with 14 bases separating them. Per germline, CDR1 LGHNA and CDR2 YSLEER. CDR3 nucleotide sequence: TGCGCCAGCAGCCAAGATGGAGGGCAGGGGACCTACAATGAGCAGTTCTTC. Translated: CASSQDGGQGTYNEQFF.

The V call is TRBV6-1, the J call TRBJ1-4; the D is unclear. CDR3 size: 14 residues. CDR1 and CDR2 (germline): MNHNS, SASEGT. Trimming took off 6 bases at V and 5 bases at J, with 13 bases between the two ends. For the CDR3, the DNA is TGTGCCAGCAGCGATCTTCGAGGGAATGAAAAACTGTTTTTT. Protein: CASSDLRGNEKLFF.